This T cell receptor (beta chain) emerged from a study of tumor and adjacent non-tumor tissue in lung cancer listed by TCRdb under 2018. About the full investigation: Of the cohort, 12 patients had adenocarcinoma, 2 had squamous cell carcinoma and 1 had small cell lung cancer. Ages among the roughly 15 patients ranged from roughly 30 to 76 years, there were some 10 men and 5 women, and disease was at TNM stage I to III. A total of 95 million to 150 million productive TCRbeta reads were generated by sequencing, corresponding to an average of about 4.17 million reads per sample. The study compared bulk TCRbeta repertoires from lung tumor tissue and matched distant non-tumor lung tissue of some 14 lung cancer patients. TCRbeta CDR3 sequencing was performed on a few dozen paired specimens, with one tumor sample and one normal lung sample collected per patient.

Results the study describes overall, beyond this receptor: Peripheral blood was not sequenced, so blood TCRbeta repertoires in these lung cancer patients were not examined. A significantly larger cumulative share of the repertoire was made up by the top 100 clones in normal lung than in tumor tissue. Tumor tissue showed significantly greater TCR diversity (inverse Simpson) than normal lung tissue (431.37 vs 166.20, P = 0.0075, Mann-Whitney U test). With only around 15 patients in the cohort, the authors noted that larger samples and more detailed clinical data are needed. Younger patients had significantly higher TCR diversity, and higher tumor TCR diversity was associated with shorter overall and disease-free survival. The methods do not name the sequencing platform or mention unique molecular identifiers.

RNA was isolated from bulk, unsorted tissue, and RNA quality was assessed with a NanoDrop ND-1000 and an Agilent 2100. All donors had newly diagnosed lung cancer, had not received prior chemotherapy, and were admitted for thoracic surgery in China between August and November 2014. The study excluded patients who had received radiotherapy or chemotherapy before or who had another cancer at the same time. Pieces of surgical tissue measuring roughly 1-2.3 cm3 were kept in RNAlater solution and stored at -80 degrees C until use. Library preparation was by multiplex PCR. Instrument on record: Illumina HiSeq 2500. TCRbeta libraries were constructed through three rounds of nested PCR with primers (Table S4) according to protocols modified from ARM-PCR. Before sequencing, PCR products of 200-500 bp were excised from the gel and purified with the QIAquick gel extraction kit. The paper's data handling went like this. Trimmomatic was used to clean the reads, FLASH merged the cleaned reads into complete CDR3 sequences, and MiTCR assigned the sequences to V(D)J germline segments. Clonal diversity was computed as the inverse Simpson's index with VDJtools. In-frame sequences without a premature stop codon were defined as productive reads. TCRdb ran its own pipeline on the public reads, namely fastp trimming at Q25 and MiXCR clone calling, and kept in-frame beta chains. Rows with a matching CDR3 protein are joined into one entry that keeps the most common DNA and genes. These V and J calls derive from TCRdb rather than the authors' analysis. The sample data list 65,000 to 90,000 distinct CDR3 sequences, and over 75% of these were observed just once. More than 10% of the sample is taken by the ten largest.

As regards this clonotype: Its target antigen remains unknown. Given the absence of the conserved phenylalanine or tryptophan at the CDR3 end, a read error is likely.

The sequence came from a woman aged 45-65 years with non-small cell lung cancer. The sequencing sample was made of lung tumor tissue.

For the CDR3, the sequence is CASSLFLLAGNGELFL. The nucleotides are TGTGCCAGCAGTTTATTTCTCCTAGCGGGAAATGGGGAACTGTTTTTA. Rearrangement joined TRBV12-3 or TRBV12-4 to TRBJ2-2, and 9 junction bases match TRBD2. The CDR3 is 16 residues long, ends included. The DNA shown is the 48-base CDR3, in frame from base 1.